Listed below are T cell receptor beta chains from one sample, sequenced in a study of cytomegalovirus exposure and HLA in healthy donors. TCRdb's copy holds only in-frame clones and misses some; the assay was immunoSEQ multiplex PCR. Altogether around 120,000 clones are present, 70% to 80% being singletons, with the ten largest covering 2.5% to 3%. Material for sequencing was PBMCs. All receptors derive from a human donor in good health. Each CDR3 is given with its conserved first and last residue. D genes are given only for firm matches. Size values are once, few and many counts, or a class for expanded clones, and some rows have none.

V gene	D gene	J gene	clone size	CDR3 DNA	CDR3 protein
TRBV28	NA	TRBJ2-7	NA	TGTGCCAGCAGTCCGAACCGGGTCCCTTCCTACGAGCAGTACTTC	CASSPNRVPSYEQYF
TRBV29-1	TRBD1	TRBJ2-2	NA	TGCAGCGTTGTTTCAGGGGGCACCGGGGAGCTGTTTTTT	CSVVSGGTGELFF
TRBV6-5	TRBD1	TRBJ2-7	NA	TGTGCCAGCAGTTACGGGACAGGGCAAATCCACGAGCAGTACTTC	CASSYGTGQIHEQYF
TRBV5-6	NA	TRBJ1-5	NA	TGTGCCAGCAGCTTCAATGGGGGGGGGAATCAGCCCCAGCATTTT	CASSFNGGGNQPQHF
TRBV7-9	NA	TRBJ1-3	NA	TGTTCCAGCAGCTTAGAGAGTTTGTCTTCTGGAAACACCATATATTTT	CSSSLESLSSGNTIYF
TRBV5-8	NA	TRBJ1-5	once	TGTGCCAGCAGCTTATCTCGCTTCGTACATAGCAATCAGCCCCAGCATTTT	CASSLSRFVHSNQPQHF
TRBV28	TRBD2	TRBJ2-7	NA	TGTGCCAGCAGTTTATTTGGACTAGCGGGAAGGTACGAGCAGTACTTC	CASSLFGLAGRYEQYF
TRBV7-8	TRBD1	TRBJ1-5	once	TGTGCCAGCAGCAACGCGGGACAGCGCAATCAGCCCCAGCATTTT	CASSNAGQRNQPQHF
TRBV12-2	NA	TRBJ2-3	NA	TGTGCAAGTCGCTTAGAGGACAGCCGAACGGATACGCAGTATTTT	CASRLEDSRTDTQYF
TRBV28	TRBD1	TRBJ1-2	NA	TGTGCCAGCAGTACACGGGACAGGGGTGTTCATGGCTACACCTTC	CASSTRDRGVHGYTF
TRBV28	TRBD2	TRBJ2-6	NA	TGTGCCAGCAGTTTGCGCGGGAGGGCTGGGGCCAACGTCCTGACTTTC	CASSLRGRAGANVLTF
TRBV14	TRBD1	TRBJ1-2	few	TGTGCCAGCAGCCTGACAGGGGACTATGGCTACACCTTC	CASSLTGDYGYTF
TRBV27	TRBD1	TRBJ1-2	once	TGTGCCAGCAGCGTGGACAGGGGGTATGGCTACACCTTC	CASSVDRGYGYTF
TRBV28	NA	TRBJ2-7	NA	TGTGCCAGCAGTTTAGTGGACTCGGCGACCGGGGACGAGCAGTACTTC	CASSLVDSATGDEQYF
TRBV27	NA	TRBJ2-7	NA	TGTGCCAGCCTTAGGGCAGGGACCTACGAGCAGTACTTC	CASLRAGTYEQYF
TRBV4-3	NA	TRBJ1-2	NA	TGCGCCAGCAGCCAAGATCTCAACAGGCGCTATGGCTACACCTTC	CASSQDLNRRYGYTF
TRBV10-3	NA	TRBJ2-5	NA	TGTGCCATCAGTGAGCGGGTTAGCGGTAGTGGGGCCCAGTACTTC	CAISERVSGSGAQYF
TRBV5-1	NA	TRBJ2-1	NA	TGCGCCAGCAGGGACAGCAACAATGAGCAGTTCTTC	CASRDSNNEQFF
TRBV19	TRBD1	TRBJ2-3	NA	TGTGCCAGTAGTGAGGGACAGGGGGCGGCAGATACGCAGTATTTT	CASSEGQGAADTQYF
TRBV9	NA	TRBJ1-2	NA	TGTGCCAGCAGCGTAGCAACAGGCTATGGCTACACCTTC	CASSVATGYGYTF
TRBV5-1	NA	TRBJ2-3	NA	TGCGCCAGCAGCTCAGCGGTAAGCACAGATACGCAGTATTTT	CASSSAVSTDTQYF
TRBV11-2	TRBD2	TRBJ2-2	NA	TGTGCCAGCAGCCAGCTAGCGGTCGGGGAGCTGTTTTTT	CASSQLAVGELFF
TRBV9	NA	TRBJ2-2	NA	TGTGCCAGCAGCGTAGAGTTCCAGGGGGGCACCGGGGAGCTGTTTTTT	CASSVEFQGGTGELFF
TRBV5-5	NA	TRBJ2-7	NA	TGTGCCAGCAGCTTGGCCCCAGGGGACGTCCACGAGCAGTACTTC	CASSLAPGDVHEQYF
TRBV7-8	TRBD1	TRBJ1-4	NA	TGTGCCAGCAGCCCAAGGGACAGGGATGAAAAACTGTTTTTT	CASSPRDRDEKLFF
TRBV15	TRBD2	TRBJ2-3	few	TGTGCCACCAGCAGAATAACCGGGACTAGCGGGGACCTAAGCACAGATACGCAGTATTTT	CATSRITGTSGDLSTDTQYF
TRBV2	NA	TRBJ1-6	NA	TGTGCCAGCAGTGAGTCTGTTGGGGCTTCACCCCTCCACTTT	CASSESVGASPLHF
TRBV19	TRBD2	TRBJ2-2	NA	TGTGCCAGCTCCCGGCGTGGGGATACTAGCGGGGTGGCGGGGACGAACACCGGGGAGCTGTTTTTT	CASSRRGDTSGVAGTNTGELFF
TRBV27	NA	TRBJ1-4	few	TGTGCCAGCAGTCCCCAAACAGGGAGGGGGAATGAAAAACTGTTTTTT	CASSPQTGRGNEKLFF
TRBV19	TRBD2	TRBJ2-5	few	TGTGCCAGTAGTAAGGGCGGGAGTGGGCAAGAGACCCAGTACTTC	CASSKGGSGQETQYF
TRBV9	TRBD1	TRBJ2-7	NA	TGTGCCAGCAGCGCGTCCGGGACAGGGTTCACCTACGAGCAGTACTTC	CASSASGTGFTYEQYF
TRBV4-2	TRBD2	TRBJ2-1	NA	TGTGCCAGCAGCCAAGATTACCAGCGGGAAAGGAATGAGCAGTTCTTC	CASSQDYQRERNEQFF
TRBV5-8	NA	TRBJ2-2	NA	TGTGCCAGCAGCTTTTATGGAGGAGCCACGAACACCGGGGAGCTGTTTTTT	CASSFYGGATNTGELFF
TRBV5-1	NA	TRBJ2-2	NA	TGCGCCAGCAGCCCGGGTTCGCTGGTGAACACCGGGGAGCTGTTTTTT	CASSPGSLVNTGELFF
TRBV28	NA	TRBJ1-1	once	TGTGCCAGCACCTCAGCGGGCGGGGCTGAAGCTTTCTTT	CASTSAGGAEAFF
TRBV10-3	TRBD2	TRBJ2-5	NA	TGTGCCACCGGACTAGCGGAAGAGACCCAGTACTTC	CATGLAEETQYF
TRBV6-4	NA	TRBJ2-7	NA	TGTGCCAGCACCGTCCCGGGACATTCCGCTCGCCTCTACGAGCAGTACTTC	CASTVPGHSARLYEQYF
TRBV19	NA	TRBJ2-1	NA	TGTGCCAGTAGTATAGATTCTACCCGATACAATGAGCAGTTCTTC	CASSIDSTRYNEQFF
TRBV28	NA	TRBJ2-7	NA	TGTGCCAGCCAAGTTCTACCCTCCTACGAGCAGTACTTC	CASQVLPSYEQYF
TRBV5-1	TRBD1	TRBJ1-4	NA	TGCGCCAGCAGCTTGTTTGGGCAGGGGGGACCCTCGCCCAGCGTTGAAAAACTGTTTTTT	CASSLFGQGGPSPSVEKLFF